This T cell receptor (beta chain) was found in a study of cytomegalovirus exposure and HLA in healthy donors. Germline trimming cut 7 bases from V and 5 bases from J; bases unmatched to any gene: 6. The CDR3 is 12 amino acids. Germline V gives CDR1 SQVTM, CDR2 ANQGSEA. 13 Jbeta primers and 60 Vbeta primers were used for the PCR. Generated by immunoSEQ multiplex PCR, the TCRdb table keeps only in-frame clones and is missing some. The sample has over 80,000 clones, around 81% seen once. Sequencing was done on a sample of PBMCs. This chain connects TRBV29-1 to TRBJ2-5; 8 bases match TRBD1. The sequence was obtained from a man aged 40-49 years in good health and CMV-seropositive. Here the CDR3 reads CSAGQGYETQYF. Here the CDR3 DNA reads TGCAGCGCCGGACAGGGCTACGAGACCCAGTACTTC.